Below are 5 T cell receptor beta chains sequenced from a single sample in a study of cytomegalovirus exposure and HLA in healthy donors. TCRdb's table, derived via immunoSEQ multiplex PCR, lists solely in-frame clones and lacks some. The sample has 150,000 to 250,000 clones; 70% to 85% are singletons. The sequenced sample consisted of PBMCs. The receptors shown here come from a woman aged 25 to 39 in good health and CMV-seropositive.

The chain joins TRBV9 to TRBJ2-7; 10 nucleotides line up with TRBD1. Germline values: CDR1 SGDLS, CDR2 YYNGEE. This CDR3 contains 17 residues. V trimming: 2 bases; J trimming: 4 bases; junction bases outside the gene matches: 12. The CDR3 DNA is TGTGCCAGCAGCGTGGAAAGCTCGGGGACAGGGGATTACGAGCAGTACTTC. It codes for CASSVESSGTGDYEQYF.

V is TRBV28 and J is TRBJ2-3; no reliable D call. V lost 3 bases, J lost 6 bases, and 4 bases lay in between. The CDR3 is made up of 11 amino acids. The germline CDR1 and CDR2 sequences are MDHEN and SYDVKM. The CDR3 DNA sequence: TGTGCCAGCAGTTTGGGCGATACGCAGTATTTT. Its protein is CASSLGDTQYF.

CDR3 bases: TGTGCCAGCAGCAACAGCATTTCCTACAATGAGCAGTTCTTC. This sequence encodes CASSNSISYNEQFF. This rearrangement joins TRBV5-6 to TRBJ2-1; no definite D call. The V end was cut by 4 bases, the J end by 1 base, with 9 bases between. CDR3 length: 14 residues. CDR1 is SGHDT, CDR2 YYEEEE, per germline.

V and J are TRBV6-6 and TRBJ1-2; weak D call: TRBD1 (5 bases). CDR1 is MNHNY and CDR2 is SVGAGI in the germline V gene (reference sequence). The V and J ends lost 4 bases and 8 bases respectively, with 8 bases between them. The CDR3 is made up of 11 amino acids. CDR3 in amino acids: CASSSTAGYTF. Written as DNA, the CDR3 is TGTGCCAGCAGTTCGACAGCAGGCTACACCTTC.

This chain links TRBV30 with TRBJ2-7, with a possible D match to TRBD1 (7 bases). This CDR3 is 13 amino acids long. The germline V gene has CDR1 GTSNPN and CDR2 SVGIG (reference sequence). Trimming left V 5 bases short and J 3 bases short, with 14 bases between. The DNA of the CDR3 is TGTGCCTGGGCCCGGGGGACAGTCTACGAGCAGTACTTC. Translated, it gives CAWARGTVYEQYF.